The entry that follows covers one T cell receptor beta chain sequence. Its antigen is unknown. Within one base of it there is no much larger clone, and no base qualities were kept. This record belongs to a study of tumor and adjacent non-tumor tissue in lung cancer (dated by TCRdb to between 2018 and 2020). A note on the overall study: The cohort included approximately 13 adenocarcinoma, a couple of squamous cell carcinoma and 1 small cell lung cancer patients. The roughly 15 enrolled patients, of whom roughly 10 were men and 5 were women, were aged about 31 to 76 years and were diagnosed with TNM stage I to III disease. Sequencing generated a total of about 130,000,000 productive TCRbeta reads, averaging about 4 million reads per sample. Bulk TCRbeta repertoires were compared between lung tumor tissue and matched distant non-tumor lung tissue obtained from more than twelve lung cancer patients. For each patient, one tumor sample and one normal lung sample were taken, giving approximately 33 paired specimens that underwent TCRbeta CDR3 sequencing.

From the cysteine up to the valine, the CDR3 has a length of 12 residues. The kept DNA is CDR3 alone, 36 bases in frame from the first base. The germline V gene gives CDR1 as KGHSH and CDR2 as LQKENI. V is trimmed back by 3 bases and J by 5 bases, and the junction contains 1 base that no gene match accounts for. Results the study describes overall, beyond this receptor: The sequencing platform is not named in the methods, and unique molecular identifiers are not mentioned. Tumor tissue showed significantly higher TCR diversity (inverse Simpson) than normal lung tissue, at 431.37 vs 166.20 (P = 0.0075, Mann-Whitney U test). The top 100 clones accounted for a significantly larger cumulative portion of the repertoire in normal lung than in tumor tissue. Peripheral blood was not sequenced, so blood TCRbeta repertoires in these lung cancer patients were not examined. Younger patients had significantly higher TCR diversity, and higher tumor TCR diversity was associated with shorter overall and disease-free survival. Only approximately 14 patients were in the cohort, and the authors stated that larger samples and more detailed clinical data are needed.

RNA was extracted from bulk unsorted tissue and checked for quality with a NanoDrop ND-1000 and an Agilent 2100. All donors had newly diagnosed lung cancer, had not received prior chemotherapy, and were admitted for thoracic surgery in China between August and November 2014. The study excluded patients who had received radiotherapy or chemotherapy before or who had another cancer at the same time. Surgical tissue pieces of roughly 1-2 cm3 were preserved in RNAlater solution and were kept at -80 degrees C until use. The library was obtained by multiplex PCR. The instrument was an Illumina HiSeq 2500. TCRbeta libraries were built by three rounds of nested PCR using primers (Table S4), following protocols modified from ARM-PCR. Before sequencing, PCR products in the 200-500 bp range were cut out of the gel and cleaned up using the QIAquick gel extraction kit. Under the source paper's analysis protocol: Trimmomatic was used to clean the reads, FLASH merged the cleaned reads into complete CDR3 sequences, and MiTCR assigned the sequences to V(D)J germline segments. Clonal diversity was calculated as the inverse Simpson's index using VDJtools. In-frame sequences without a premature stop codon were defined as productive reads. In-frame beta chains were kept once TCRdb had trimmed the public reads at Q25 with fastp and called clones with MiXCR. A single entry per CDR3 protein holds the most common genes and DNA from its merged rows. The V and J calls were determined by TCRdb, not by the authors. In this sample the table shows over 110,000 distinct CDR3 sequences, approximately 70% of which occur a single time. Of the sample, roughly 18% is held by the ten largest clones.

What was sequenced was lung tumor tissue. The receptor was derived from a man aged 55 to 69 with small cell lung cancer. The chain uses TRBV18 and TRBJ2-7, with 7 junctional bases fitting TRBD1. This receptor carries the CDR3 CASSPTGNEQYV. DNA sequence: TGTGCCAGCTCACCGACAGGGAACGAGCAGTACGTC.